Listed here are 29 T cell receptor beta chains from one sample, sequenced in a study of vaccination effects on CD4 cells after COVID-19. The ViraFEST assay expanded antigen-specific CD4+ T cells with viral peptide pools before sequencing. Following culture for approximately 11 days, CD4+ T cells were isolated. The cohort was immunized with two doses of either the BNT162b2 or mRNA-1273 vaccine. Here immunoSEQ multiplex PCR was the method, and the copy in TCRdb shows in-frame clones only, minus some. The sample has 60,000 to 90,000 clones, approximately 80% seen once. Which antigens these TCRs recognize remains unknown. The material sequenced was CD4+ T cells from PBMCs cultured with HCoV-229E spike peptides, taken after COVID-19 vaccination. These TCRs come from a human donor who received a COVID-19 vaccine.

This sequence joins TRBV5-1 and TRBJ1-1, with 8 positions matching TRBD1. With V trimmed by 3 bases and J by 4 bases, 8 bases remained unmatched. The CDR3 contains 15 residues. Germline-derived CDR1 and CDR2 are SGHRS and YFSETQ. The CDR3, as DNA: TGCGCCAGCAGCTCAAATACAGGGGGGAGCACTGAAGCTTTCTTT. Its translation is CASSSNTGGSTEAFF. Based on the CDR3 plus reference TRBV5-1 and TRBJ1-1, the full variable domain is KAGVTQTPRYLIKTRGQQVTLSCSPISGHRSVSWYQQTPGQGLQFLFEYFSETQRNKGNFPGRFSGRQFSNSRSEMNVSTLELGDSALYLCASSSNTGGSTEAFFGQGTRLTVV.

The CDR3 reads CASSEALRALGQYV. The CDR3 bases are TGTGCCAGCAGTGAAGCGCTACGGGCCTTGGGGCAGTACGTC. The rearrangement uses TRBV6-1 and TRBJ2-7; D unclear. Germline CDR1 is MNHNS and CDR2 is SASEGT. The CDR3 spans 14 residues. V was cut by 0 bases and J by 9 bases, with 15 bases left in between.

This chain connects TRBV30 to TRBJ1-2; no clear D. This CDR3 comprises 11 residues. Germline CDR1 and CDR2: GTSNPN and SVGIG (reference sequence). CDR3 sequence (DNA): TGTGCTTCTGGGGTTGGCTATGGCTACACCTTC. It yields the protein CASGVGYGYTF.

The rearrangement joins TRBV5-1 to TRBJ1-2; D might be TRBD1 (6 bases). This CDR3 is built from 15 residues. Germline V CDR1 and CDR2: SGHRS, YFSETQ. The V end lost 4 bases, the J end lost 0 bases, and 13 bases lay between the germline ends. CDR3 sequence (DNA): TGCGCCAGCAGCACAGGACAGCAGCCTAACTATGGCTACACCTTC. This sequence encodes CASSTGQQPNYGYTF.

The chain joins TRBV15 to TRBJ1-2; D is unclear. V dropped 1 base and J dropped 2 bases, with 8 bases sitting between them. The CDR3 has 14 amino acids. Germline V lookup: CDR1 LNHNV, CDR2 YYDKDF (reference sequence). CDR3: CATSRVIGNYGYTF. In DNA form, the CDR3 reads TGTGCCACCAGCAGAGTTATCGGGAACTATGGCTACACCTTC.

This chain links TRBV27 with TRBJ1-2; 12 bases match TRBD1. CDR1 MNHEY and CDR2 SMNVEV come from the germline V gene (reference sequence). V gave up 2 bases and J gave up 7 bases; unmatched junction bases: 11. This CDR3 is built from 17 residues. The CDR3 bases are TGTGCCAGCAGTTTAAGAGGGACAGGGGGCGCTGGAAGTGGCTACACCTTC. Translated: CASSLRGTGGAGSGYTF.

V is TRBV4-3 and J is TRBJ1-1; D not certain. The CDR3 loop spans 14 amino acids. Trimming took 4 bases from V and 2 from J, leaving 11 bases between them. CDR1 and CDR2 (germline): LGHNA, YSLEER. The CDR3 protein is CASSPSKGNTEAFF. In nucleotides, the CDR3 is TGCGCCAGCAGCCCCTCTAAGGGAAACACTGAAGCTTTCTTT.

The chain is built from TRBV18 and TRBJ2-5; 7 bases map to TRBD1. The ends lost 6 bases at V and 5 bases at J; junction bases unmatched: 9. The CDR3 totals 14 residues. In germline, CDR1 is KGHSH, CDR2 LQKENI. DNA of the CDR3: TGTGCCAGCTCCCGAGAAGGGGGCAGGGAGACCCAGTACTTC. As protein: CASSREGGRETQYF.

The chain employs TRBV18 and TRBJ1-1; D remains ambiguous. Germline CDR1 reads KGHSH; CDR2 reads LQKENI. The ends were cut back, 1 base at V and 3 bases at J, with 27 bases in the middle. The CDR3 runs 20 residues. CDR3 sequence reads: CASSPRLLSQFPSGDTEAFF. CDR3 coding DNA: TGTGCCAGCTCACCACGCCTGCTTTCCCAGTTCCCCTCCGGAGACACTGAAGCTTTCTTT.

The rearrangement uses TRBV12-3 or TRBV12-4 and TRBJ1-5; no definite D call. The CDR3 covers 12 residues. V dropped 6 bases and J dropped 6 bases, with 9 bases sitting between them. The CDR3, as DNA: TGTGCCAGCAGGGAAGAGTTTCAGCCCCAGCATTTT. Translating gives CASREEFQPQHF.

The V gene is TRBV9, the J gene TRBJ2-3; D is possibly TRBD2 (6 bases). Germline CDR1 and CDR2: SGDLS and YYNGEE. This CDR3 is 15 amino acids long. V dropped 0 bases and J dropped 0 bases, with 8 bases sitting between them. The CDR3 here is CASSVDGGSTDTQYF. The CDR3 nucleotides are TGTGCCAGCAGCGTAGACGGGGGTAGCACAGATACGCAGTATTTT. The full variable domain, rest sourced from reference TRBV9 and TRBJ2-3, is DSGVTQTPKHLITATGQRVTLRCSPRSGDLSVYWYQQSLDQGLQFLIQYYNGEERAKGNILERFSAQQFPDLHSELNLSSLELGDSALYFCASSVDGGSTDTQYFGPGTRLTVL.

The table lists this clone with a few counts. The CDR3 region has the DNA TGTGCCAGCAGCTTGGAGCAGGGGGCGCGAGCTTTCTTT. Translated, it gives CASSLEQGARAFF. The rearrangement uses TRBV5-6 and TRBJ1-1; 8 bases match TRBD1. Germline V lookup: CDR1 SGHDT, CDR2 YYEEEE. The J segment lost 10 bases and the V segment lost 0 bases, leaving 5 bases of the junction unmatched. The CDR3 has 13 residues.

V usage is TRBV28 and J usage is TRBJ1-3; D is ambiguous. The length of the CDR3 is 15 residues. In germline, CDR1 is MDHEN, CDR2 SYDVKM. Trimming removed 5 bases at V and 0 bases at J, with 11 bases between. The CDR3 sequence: CASSPVWGSGNTIYF. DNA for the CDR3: TGTGCCAGCAGTCCCGTGTGGGGCTCTGGAAACACCATATATTTT.

The chain's CDR3 is CASRRGVTSNPEAFF. CDR3 DNA sequence: TGCGCCAGCAGAAGGGGGGTTACTTCAAACCCTGAAGCTTTCTTT. The chain has TRBV5-1 and TRBJ1-1; D might be TRBD1 (6 bases). Trimming shortened V by 5 bases and J by 6 bases, and 20 bases separated the two germline ends. Germline V CDR1 and CDR2: SGHRS, YFSETQ. This CDR3 is built from 15 residues.

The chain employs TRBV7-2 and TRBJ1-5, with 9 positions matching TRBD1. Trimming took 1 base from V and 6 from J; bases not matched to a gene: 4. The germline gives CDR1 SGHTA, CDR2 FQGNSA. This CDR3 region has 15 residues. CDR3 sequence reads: CASSLVQGAGQPQHF. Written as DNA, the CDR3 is TGTGCCAGCAGCTTAGTACAGGGGGCCGGTCAGCCCCAGCATTTT.

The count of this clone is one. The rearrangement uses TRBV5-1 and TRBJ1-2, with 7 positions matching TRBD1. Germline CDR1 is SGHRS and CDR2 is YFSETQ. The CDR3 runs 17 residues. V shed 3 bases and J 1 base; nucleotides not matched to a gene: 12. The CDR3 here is CASSSRPSGGINYGYTF. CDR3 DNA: TGCGCCAGCAGCTCCCGTCCTTCAGGGGGGATTAACTATGGCTACACCTTC. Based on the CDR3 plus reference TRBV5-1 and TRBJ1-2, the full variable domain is KAGVTQTPRYLIKTRGQQVTLSCSPISGHRSVSWYQQTPGQGLQFLFEYFSETQRNKGNFPGRFSGRQFSNSRSEMNVSTLELGDSALYLCASSSRPSGGINYGYTFGSGTRLTVV.

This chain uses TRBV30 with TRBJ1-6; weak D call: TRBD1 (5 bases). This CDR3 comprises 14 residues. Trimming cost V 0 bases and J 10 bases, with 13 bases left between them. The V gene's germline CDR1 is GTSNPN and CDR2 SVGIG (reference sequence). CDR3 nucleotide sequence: TGTGCCTGGAGTGTAACCGGGGGTAACTCACCCCTCCACTTT. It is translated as CAWSVTGGNSPLHF. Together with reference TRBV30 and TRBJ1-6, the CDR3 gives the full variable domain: SQTIHQWPATLVQPVGSPLSLECTVEGTSNPNLYWYRQAAGRGLQLLFYSVGIGQISSEVPQNLSASRPQDRQFILSSKKLLLSDSGFYLCAWSVTGGNSPLHFGNGTRLTVT.

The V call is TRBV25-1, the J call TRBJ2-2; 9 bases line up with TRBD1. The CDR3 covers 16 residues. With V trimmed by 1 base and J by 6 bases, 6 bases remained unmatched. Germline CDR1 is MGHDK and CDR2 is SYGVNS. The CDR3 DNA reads TGTGCCAGCAGTGAATCTGGGACAGGGTATGCCGGGGAGCTGTTTTTT. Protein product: CASSESGTGYAGELFF. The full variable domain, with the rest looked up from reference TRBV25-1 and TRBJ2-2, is EADIYQTPRYLVIGTGKKITLECSQTMGHDKMYWYQQDPGMELHLIHYSYGVNSTEKGDLSSESTVSRIRTEHFPLTLESARPSHTSQYLCASSESGTGYAGELFFGEGSRLTVL.

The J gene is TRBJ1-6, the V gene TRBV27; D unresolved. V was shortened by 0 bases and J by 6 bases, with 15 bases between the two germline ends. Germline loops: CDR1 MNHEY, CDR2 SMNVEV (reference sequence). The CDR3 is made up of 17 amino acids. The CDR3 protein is CASSLSPGGGSNSPLHF. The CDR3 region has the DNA TGTGCCAGCAGTTTATCTCCAGGAGGCGGTAGTAATTCACCCCTCCACTTT.

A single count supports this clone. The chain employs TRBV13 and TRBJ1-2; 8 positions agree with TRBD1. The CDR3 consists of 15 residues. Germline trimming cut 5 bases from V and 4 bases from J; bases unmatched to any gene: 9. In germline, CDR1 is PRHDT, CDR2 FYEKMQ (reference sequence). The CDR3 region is CASSIDRGLSYGYTF. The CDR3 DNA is TGTGCCAGCAGCATCGACAGGGGTCTTAGCTATGGCTACACCTTC.

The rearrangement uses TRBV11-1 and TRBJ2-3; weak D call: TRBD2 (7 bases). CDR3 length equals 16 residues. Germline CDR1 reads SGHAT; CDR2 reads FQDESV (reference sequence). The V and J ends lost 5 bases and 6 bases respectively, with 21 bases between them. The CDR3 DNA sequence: TGTGCCAGCAGCCCCTTAGTCGGGGGGCGTCTGGATACGCAGTATTTT. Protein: CASSPLVGGRLDTQYF.

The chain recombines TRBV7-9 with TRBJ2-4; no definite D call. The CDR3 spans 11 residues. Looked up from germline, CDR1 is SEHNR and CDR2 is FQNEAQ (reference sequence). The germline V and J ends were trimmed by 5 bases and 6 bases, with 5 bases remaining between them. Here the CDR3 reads CASSVTNIQYF. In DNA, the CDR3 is TGTGCCAGCAGCGTCACAAACATTCAGTACTTC.

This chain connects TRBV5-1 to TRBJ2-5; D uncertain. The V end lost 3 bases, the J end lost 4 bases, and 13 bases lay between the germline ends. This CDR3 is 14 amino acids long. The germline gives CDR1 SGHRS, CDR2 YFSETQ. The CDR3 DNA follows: TGCGCCAGCAGCTCTGGTGGGGTTGTAGAGACCCAGTACTTC. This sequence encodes CASSSGGVVETQYF. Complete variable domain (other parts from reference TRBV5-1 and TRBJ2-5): KAGVTQTPRYLIKTRGQQVTLSCSPISGHRSVSWYQQTPGQGLQFLFEYFSETQRNKGNFPGRFSGRQFSNSRSEMNVSTLELGDSALYLCASSSGGVVETQYFGPGTRLLVL.

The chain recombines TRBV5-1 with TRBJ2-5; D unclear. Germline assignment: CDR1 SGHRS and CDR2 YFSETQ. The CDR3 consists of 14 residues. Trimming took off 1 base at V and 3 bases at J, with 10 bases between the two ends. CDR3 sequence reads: CASSLIGTEETQYF. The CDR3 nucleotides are TGCGCCAGCAGCTTGATCGGTACAGAAGAGACCCAGTACTTC.

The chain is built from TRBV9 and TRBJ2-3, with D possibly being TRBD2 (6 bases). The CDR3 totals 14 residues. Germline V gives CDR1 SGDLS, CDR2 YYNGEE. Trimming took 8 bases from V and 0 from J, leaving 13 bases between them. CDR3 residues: CASSMGLSTDTQYF. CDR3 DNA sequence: TGTGCCAGTAGCATGGGACTTAGCACAGATACGCAGTATTTT.

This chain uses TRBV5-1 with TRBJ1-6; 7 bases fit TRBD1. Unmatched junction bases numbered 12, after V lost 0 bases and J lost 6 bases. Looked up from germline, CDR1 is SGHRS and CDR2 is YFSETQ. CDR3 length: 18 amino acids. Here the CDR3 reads CASSLGQGTLFINSPLHF. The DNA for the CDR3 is TGCGCCAGCAGCTTGGGACAGGGCACTCTCTTTATTAATTCACCCCTCCACTTT.

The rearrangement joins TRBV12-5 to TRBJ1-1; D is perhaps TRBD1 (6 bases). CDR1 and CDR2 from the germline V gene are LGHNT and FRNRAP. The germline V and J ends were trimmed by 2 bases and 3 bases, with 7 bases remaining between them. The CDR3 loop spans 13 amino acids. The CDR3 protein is CASGLQGYTEAFF. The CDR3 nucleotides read TGTGCTAGTGGTTTGCAGGGGTACACTGAAGCTTTCTTT.

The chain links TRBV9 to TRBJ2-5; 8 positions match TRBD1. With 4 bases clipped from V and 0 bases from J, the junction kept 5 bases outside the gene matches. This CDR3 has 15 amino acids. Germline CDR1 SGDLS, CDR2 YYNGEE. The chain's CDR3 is CASSFRTGYQETQYF. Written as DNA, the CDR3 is TGTGCCAGCAGCTTCAGGACAGGGTACCAAGAGACCCAGTACTTC.

The CDR3 nucleotides read TGTGCCAGCTCACCCCAGTGGACAGATCGGGGTGAAGCTTTCTTT. It translates to CASSPQWTDRGEAFF. The chain uses TRBV18 and TRBJ1-1; D might be TRBD1 (6 bases). V lost 3 bases to trimming and J lost 7 bases, with 18 bases between them. CDR3 length: 15 residues. Germline V gene data show CDR1 as KGHSH and CDR2 as LQKENI.